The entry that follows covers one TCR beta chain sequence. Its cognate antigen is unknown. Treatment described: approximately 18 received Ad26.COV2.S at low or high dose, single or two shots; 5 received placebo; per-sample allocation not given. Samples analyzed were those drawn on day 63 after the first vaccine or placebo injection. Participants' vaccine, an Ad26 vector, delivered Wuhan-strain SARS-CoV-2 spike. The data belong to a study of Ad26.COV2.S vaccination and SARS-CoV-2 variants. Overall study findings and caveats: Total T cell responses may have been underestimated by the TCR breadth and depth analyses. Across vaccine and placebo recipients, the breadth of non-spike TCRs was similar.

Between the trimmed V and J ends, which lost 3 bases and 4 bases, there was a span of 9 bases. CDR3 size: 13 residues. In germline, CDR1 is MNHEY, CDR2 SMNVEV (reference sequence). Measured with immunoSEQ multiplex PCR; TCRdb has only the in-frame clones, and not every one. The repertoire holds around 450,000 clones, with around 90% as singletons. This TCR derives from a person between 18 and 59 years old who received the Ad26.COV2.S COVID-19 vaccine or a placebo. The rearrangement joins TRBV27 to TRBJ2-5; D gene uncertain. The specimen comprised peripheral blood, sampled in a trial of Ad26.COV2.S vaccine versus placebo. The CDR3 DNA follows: TGTGCCAGCAGTTTGTGGGCGAGAGAGACCCAGTACTTC. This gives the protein CASSLWARETQYF.